Detailed here is one TCR beta chain. Its specific antigen is unknown. The sample holds no much larger clone one base away, and base qualities are not on file. These data are taken from a study of control samples from healthy donors and cancer patients (TCRdb year 2020). The CDR1 and CDR2 encoded by the germline V gene (reference sequence) are SGHNT and YYREEE. Counted from cysteine to phenylalanine, this CDR3 has 15 amino acids. The CDR3 DNA has 45 bases and is translated from base 1. A distance of 15 bases separates the germline ends of V and J, which lose 4 bases and 4 bases respectively. The library was prepared using the immunoSEQ multiplex PCR assay. Entries here come from immuneACCESS through TCRdb and include only in-frame sequences with V and J called. Some clones fail to appear in such tables; in the studies checked, an unresolved V gene covers under half of the shortfall, and the cause of the remainder is unknown. The sample table shows under 85,000 clones, and more than 80% are seen once. Clones ranked in the top ten supply around 2.8% of the sample.

The receptor chain draws on TRBV5-4 and TRBJ1-3; the D segment could be TRBD1, given 6 matching bases. The receptor comes from a woman aged 45-65 years with lung cancer. Sequencing input: PBMCs. The sequence in DNA is TGTGCCAGCAGCCAAGCCGGGACACGAGGAAACACCATATATTTT. It codes for CASSQAGTRGNTIYF.